Included here is one T cell receptor beta chain sequence, with context. Assay: immunoSEQ multiplex PCR; the TCRdb copy retains only in-frame clones and omits some. The sample yields roughly 300,000 clones, more than 80% seen once. This entry comes from a study of blood T cell repertoires in COVID-19. Overall study context: The analysed material was cDNA or gDNA that came from T cells, B-cell-depleted T cells, or PBMCs.

Participants came from about two dozen US areas, aged about 18 to 89 years. Among Cohort 3 donors, those recovered had two negative PCRs, clearance, or symptom resolution. Germline CDR1 is MDHEN and CDR2 is SYDVKM. Trimming removed 7 bases from V and 8 bases from J; junction bases left unmatched: 2. This CDR3 contains 11 residues. Sequencing input: PBMCs or T cells enriched from blood (not recorded which). This chain joins TRBV28 and TRBJ2-1, with 7 bases lining up with TRBD2. The origin of this receptor is a woman aged 25 to 39 who had recovered from COVID-19. Written as DNA, the CDR3 is TGTGCCAGCACAACTAGCGATGAGCAGTTCTTC. Its protein is CASTTSDEQFF.